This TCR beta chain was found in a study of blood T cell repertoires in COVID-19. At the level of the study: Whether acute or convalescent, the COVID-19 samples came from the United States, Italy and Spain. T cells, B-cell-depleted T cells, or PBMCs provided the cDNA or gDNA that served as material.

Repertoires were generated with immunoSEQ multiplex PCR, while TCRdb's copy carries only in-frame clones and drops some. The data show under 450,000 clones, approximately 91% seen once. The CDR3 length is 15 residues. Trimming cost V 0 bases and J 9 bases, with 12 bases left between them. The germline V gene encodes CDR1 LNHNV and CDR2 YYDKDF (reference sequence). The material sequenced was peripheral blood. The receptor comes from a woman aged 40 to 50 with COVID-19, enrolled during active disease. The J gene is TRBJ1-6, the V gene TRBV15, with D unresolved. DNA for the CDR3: TGTGCCACCAGCAGAGATGGCCCCGGAGGTTCACCCCTCCACTTT. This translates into CATSRDGPGGSPLHF.